Given below is one T cell receptor beta chain in context. Its antigen is not known. This sample stems from a study of OX40 agonist ivuxolimab in advanced cancers. As for the study in general: Males comprised around four fifths of the group, whose mean age was about 61 years (range roughly 20 to 85). Prior therapy, whether anti-PD-1, anti-PD-L1 or anti-CTLA-4, was allowed, and less than 45% had some. Study conclusions and caveats: Certain nonresponding patients likewise had low normalized T-cell clonal expansion. Circulating CD4+ and CD8+ T cells showed clonal expansion by week 6 at 0.1 to 3.0 mg/kg.

CDR3 size: 15 residues. Looked up from germline, CDR1 is MGHRA and CDR2 is YSYEKL. Trimming stripped 1 base from V and 4 bases from J, with 13 bases between. The assay was immunoSEQ multiplex PCR, and TCRdb's table has in-frame clones only and misses some. Among more than 80,000 clones listed, roughly 85% were seen once. The receptor was isolated from an adult with an advanced solid tumor such as melanoma, head and neck, liver or kidney cancer. This sample comprised CD4+ or CD8+ T cells sorted from blood, obtained in a trial of the OX40 agonist ivuxolimab. The rearrangement joins TRBV4-1 to TRBJ1-1; D gene uncertain. The CDR3 region has the DNA TGCGCCAGCAGCCAAGTCGAGATGGATATCACTGAAGCTTTCTTT. It specifies CASSQVEMDITEAFF.